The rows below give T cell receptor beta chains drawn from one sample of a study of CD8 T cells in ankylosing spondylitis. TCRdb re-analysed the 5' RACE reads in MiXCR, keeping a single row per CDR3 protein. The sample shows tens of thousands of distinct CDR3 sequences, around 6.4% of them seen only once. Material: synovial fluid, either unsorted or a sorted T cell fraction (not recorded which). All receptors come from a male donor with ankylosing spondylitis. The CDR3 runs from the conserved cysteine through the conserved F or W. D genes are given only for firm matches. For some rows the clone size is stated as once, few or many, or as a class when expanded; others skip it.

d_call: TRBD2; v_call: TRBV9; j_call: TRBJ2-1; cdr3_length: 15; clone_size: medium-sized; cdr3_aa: CASSTGLAGEGEQFF; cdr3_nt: TGTGCCAGCAGCACAGGACTAGCGGGAGAAGGTGAGCAGTTCTTC
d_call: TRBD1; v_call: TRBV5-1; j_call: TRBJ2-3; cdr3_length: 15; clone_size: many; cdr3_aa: CASSLEGTGTDTQYF; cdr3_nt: TGCGCCAGCAGCTTGGAAGGGACAGGCACAGATACGCAGTATTTT
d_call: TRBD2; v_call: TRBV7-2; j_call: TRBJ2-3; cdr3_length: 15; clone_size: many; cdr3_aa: CASSRLSGITDTQYF; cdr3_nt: TGTGCCAGCAGCCGCCTAAGCGGGATTACAGATACGCAGTATTTT
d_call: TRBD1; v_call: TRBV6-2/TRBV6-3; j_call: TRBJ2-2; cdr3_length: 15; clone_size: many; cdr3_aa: CASIRDRGRTGELFF; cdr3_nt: TGTGCCAGCATTCGGGACAGGGGTAGGACCGGGGAGCTGTTTTTT
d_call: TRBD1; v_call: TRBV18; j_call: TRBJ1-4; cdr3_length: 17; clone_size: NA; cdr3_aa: CASSPGPPGTGDEKLFF; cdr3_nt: TGTGCCAGCTCACCGGGTCCCCCCGGGACAGGGGATGAAAAACTGTTTTTT
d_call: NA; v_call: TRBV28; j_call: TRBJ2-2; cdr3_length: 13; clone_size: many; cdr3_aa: CASSPVNTGELFF; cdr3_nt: TGTGCCAGCAGCCCCGTGAACACCGGGGAGCTGTTTTTT
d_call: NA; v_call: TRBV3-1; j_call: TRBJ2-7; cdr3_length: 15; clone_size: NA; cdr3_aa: CASSQDASSGYEQYF; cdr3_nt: TGTGCCAGCAGCCAAGATGCTAGCTCCGGATACGAGCAGTACTTC
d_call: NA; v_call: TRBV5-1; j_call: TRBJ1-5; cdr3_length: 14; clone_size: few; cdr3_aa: CASSLAGQGQPQHF; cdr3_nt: TGCGCCAGCAGCTTAGCAGGGCAAGGACAGCCCCAGCATTTT
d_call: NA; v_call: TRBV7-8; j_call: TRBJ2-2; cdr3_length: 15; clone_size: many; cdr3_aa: CASSLLGGPTGELFF; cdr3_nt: TGTGCCAGCAGCTTACTAGGGGGGCCAACCGGGGAGCTGTTTTTT
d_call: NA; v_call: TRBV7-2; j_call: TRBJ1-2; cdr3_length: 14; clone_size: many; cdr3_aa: CASSSGGADYGYTF; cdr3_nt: TGTGCCAGCAGTTCCGGGGGCGCGGACTATGGCTACACCTTC
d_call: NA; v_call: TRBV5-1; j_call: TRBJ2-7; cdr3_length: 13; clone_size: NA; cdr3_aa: CASSLEIGWEQYF; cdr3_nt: TGCGCCAGCAGCTTGGAGATAGGTTGGGAGCAGTACTTC
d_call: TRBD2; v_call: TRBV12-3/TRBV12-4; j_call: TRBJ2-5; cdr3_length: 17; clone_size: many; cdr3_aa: CASSKPGLAGIKETQYF; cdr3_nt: TGTGCCAGCAGTAAGCCGGGACTAGCGGGAATTAAAGAGACCCAGTACTTC
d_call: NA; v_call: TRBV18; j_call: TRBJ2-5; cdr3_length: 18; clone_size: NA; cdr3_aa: CASSPQTPNDRVQETQYF; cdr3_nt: TGTGCCAGCTCACCACAAACGCCGAATGACAGAGTACAAGAGACCCAGTACTTC
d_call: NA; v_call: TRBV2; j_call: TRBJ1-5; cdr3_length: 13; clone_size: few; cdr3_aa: CASSVGGGQPQHF; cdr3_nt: TGTGCCAGCAGTGTGGGGGGAGGTCAGCCCCAGCATTTT
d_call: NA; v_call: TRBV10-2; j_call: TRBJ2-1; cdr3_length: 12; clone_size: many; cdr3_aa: CASSERGRAAFF; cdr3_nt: TGCGCCAGCAGTGAAAGGGGGAGGGCCGCGTTCTTC
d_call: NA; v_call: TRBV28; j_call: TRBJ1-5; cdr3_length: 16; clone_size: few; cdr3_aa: CASTSGQAYSNQPQHF; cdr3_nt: TGTGCCAGCACTTCCGGTCAGGCGTATAGCAATCAGCCCCAGCATTTT
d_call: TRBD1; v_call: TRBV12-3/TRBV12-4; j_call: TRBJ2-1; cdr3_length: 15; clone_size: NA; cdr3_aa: CASSLGTGGFGEQFF; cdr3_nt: TGTGCCAGCAGCTTGGGGACAGGGGGCTTCGGTGAGCAGTTCTTC
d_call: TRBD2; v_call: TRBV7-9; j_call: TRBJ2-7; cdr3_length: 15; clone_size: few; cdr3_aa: CASSTSSGAAYEQYF; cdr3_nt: TGTGCCAGCAGCACTTCTAGCGGGGCAGCCTACGAGCAGTACTTC
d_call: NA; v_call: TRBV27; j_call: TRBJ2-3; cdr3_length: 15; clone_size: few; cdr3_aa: CASSLGLSSTDTQYF; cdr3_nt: TGTGCCAGCAGTTTAGGACTGTCTAGCACAGATACGCAGTATTTT
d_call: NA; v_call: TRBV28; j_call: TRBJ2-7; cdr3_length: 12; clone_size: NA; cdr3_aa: CATRGGYYEQYF; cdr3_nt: TGTGCCACCAGGGGGGGATACTACGAGCAGTACTTC
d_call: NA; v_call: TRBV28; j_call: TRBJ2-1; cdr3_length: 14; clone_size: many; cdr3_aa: CASSLETPGNEQFF; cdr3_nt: TGTGCCAGCAGTTTGGAAACCCCGGGGAATGAGCAGTTCTTC
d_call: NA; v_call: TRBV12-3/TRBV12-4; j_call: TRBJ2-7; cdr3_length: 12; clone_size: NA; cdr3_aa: CASRDNPYEQYF; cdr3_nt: TGTGCCAGCCGGGACAATCCCTACGAGCAGTACTTC
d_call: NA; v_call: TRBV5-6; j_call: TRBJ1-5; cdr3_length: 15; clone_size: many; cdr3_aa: CASSRYRDEYQPQHF; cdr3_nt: TGTGCCAGCAGCCGTTACAGGGATGAATATCAGCCCCAGCATTTT
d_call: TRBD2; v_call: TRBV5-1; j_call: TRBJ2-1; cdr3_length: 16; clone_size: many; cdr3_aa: CASSPERGEFYNEQFF; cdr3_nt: TGCGCCAGCAGCCCGGAGCGGGGAGAATTTTACAATGAGCAGTTCTTC
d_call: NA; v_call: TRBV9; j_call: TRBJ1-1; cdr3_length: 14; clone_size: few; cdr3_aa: CASSVDGANTEAFF; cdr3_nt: TGTGCCAGCAGCGTAGACGGAGCGAACACTGAAGCTTTCTTT